This T cell receptor (beta chain) stems from a study of identical twins. V lost 0 bases and J 5 bases, leaving 4 bases between the germline ends. Per the germline V gene, CDR1 is LGHDT and CDR2 is YNNKEL (reference sequence). The CDR3 sequence is 12 residues long. This clonotype occurred a few times. The antigen is unknown. A much larger clone differs from this one at a single base, so this may be a read error. TCRdb passed the 5' RACE reads through MiXCR, listing each CDR3 protein once. The sample records 400,000 to 500,000 distinct CDR3 sequences, 18% being singletons. Findings of the study overall: Recombination models fit unrelated individuals' TCR alpha sharing but underestimated twins'.

The J gene is TRBJ2-5, the V gene TRBV3-1, with D unresolved. Sequencing was done on a sample of naive T cells sorted from blood. This TCR came from a man between 45 and 60 years old in good health. In nucleotides, the CDR3 is TGTGCCAGCAGCCAAGATACGGAGACCCAGTACTTC. Residues: CASSQDTETQYF.